The entry that follows covers one T cell receptor beta chain sequence. What it recognizes is unknown. This entry belongs to a study of shared clonotypes between healthy human individuals. Study context: Researchers drew samples from a couple of women and a few men aged 18 to 49. Study conclusions and caveats: The authors expected sequencing depth to affect clonotype sharing among donors. Researchers sampled blood only, noting tissue repertoires likely differ. Despite large depth, sorted-subset datasets appeared incompletely sequenced.

Germline-derived CDR1 and CDR2 are KGHSH and LQKENI. V gave up 5 bases and J gave up 7 bases; unmatched junction bases: 8. CDR3 size: 15 residues. Repertoires were generated with immunoSEQ multiplex PCR, while TCRdb's copy carries only in-frame clones and drops some. The sample consists of about 2.4 million clones, approximately 94% of them appearing once. Sequenced: naive CD4+ T cells from PBMCs. Subset reported: CD45RA+ positively selected. This rearrangement joins TRBV18 to TRBJ2-1, with 10 positions matching TRBD2. This clonotype originated in a young man in good health. Some clones in this sample may be carry-over from other donors' samples. Here the CDR3 DNA reads TGTGCCAGCTCAACCTCACTAGCGGGATTGAATGAGCAGTTCTTC. It yields the protein CASSTSLAGLNEQFF.